The clone carrying this T cell receptor beta chain was observed a few times. The antigen remains undetermined. Germline V gene sequence: CDR1 MDHEN, CDR2 SYDVKM. The junction had 8 bases not matched to a gene; V was cut back by 8 bases and J by 1 base. The CDR3 loop spans 15 amino acids. The entirety of the isolated RNA underwent reverse transcription, so expressed TCRB transcripts were sequenced. Some clones are missing from TCRdb's copy, which holds only in-frame ones; the method was immunoSEQ multiplex PCR. The top ten clones hold roughly 0.019% of a sample with 250,000 or so clones, about 14% of them seen once. By way of CD45RO/CCR7/CD25/CD127/CD95/CD27, the CD4+ regulatory, stem cell-like memory, central memory and naive cells were sorted. This entry comes from a study of beta chain features in type 1 diabetes. General observations from the study: Sequencing from cDNA could over-represent high-TCR-expressing cells. VDJ junctions from type 1 diabetes patients carried fewer insertions and larger deletions. A moderate, significant TCRB CDR3 shortening appeared in type 1 diabetes across four CD4+ subsets.

This rearrangement joins TRBV28 to TRBJ1-5; TRBD1 matches at 7 bases. Specimen: naive CD4+ T cells from blood. The TCR was taken from a man aged 30 to 39 with type 1 diabetes. The CDR3 DNA reads as TGTGCCAGCCCCCCTTCGACAGGGAGCAATCAGCCCCAGCATTTT. Translating it yields CASPPSTGSNQPQHF.